The 2 T cell receptor beta chains below all came from one sample that was sequenced in a study of human T cells and chemical hapten exposure. Time point reported: pre-sensitization, week 0. The treatment: therapeutic diphenylcyclopropenone sensitization with weekly scalp DPC. TCRdb fed the RACE reads into MiXCR, producing one record per CDR3 protein. The sample lists over 300,000 distinct CDR3 sequences; approximately 5% were seen once. The sample consisted of whole blood, taken in connection with sensitization to the hapten diphenylcyclopropenone (DPC). These receptors were taken from a woman in her fifties or sixties with alopecia areata. Some clones in this sample may be carry-over from other donors' samples.

At least ten counts were recorded for this clonotype. The CDR3 spells CASSPGQGLDTQYF. CDR3 DNA sequence: TGTGCCAGCAGCCCAGGACAGGGTCTCGATACGCAGTATTTT. The chain is built from TRBV13 and TRBJ2-3, with 8 bases lining up with TRBD1. The CDR3 extends over 14 amino acids. Trimming removed 5 bases from V and 6 bases from J; junction bases left unmatched: 7. The germline CDR1 and CDR2 sequences are PRHDT and FYEKMQ (reference sequence).

This clonotype was recorded many times. The chain carries TRBV7-9 and TRBJ2-1, with D possibly matching TRBD1 (7 bases). Germline CDR1 reads SEHNR; CDR2 reads FQNEAQ (reference sequence). This CDR3 comprises 12 residues. V dropped 6 bases and J dropped 9 bases, with 12 bases sitting between them. CDR3 DNA: TGTGCCAGCAGGCAGGGGGGTGGTGAGCAGTTCTTC. This translates into CASRQGGGEQFF.